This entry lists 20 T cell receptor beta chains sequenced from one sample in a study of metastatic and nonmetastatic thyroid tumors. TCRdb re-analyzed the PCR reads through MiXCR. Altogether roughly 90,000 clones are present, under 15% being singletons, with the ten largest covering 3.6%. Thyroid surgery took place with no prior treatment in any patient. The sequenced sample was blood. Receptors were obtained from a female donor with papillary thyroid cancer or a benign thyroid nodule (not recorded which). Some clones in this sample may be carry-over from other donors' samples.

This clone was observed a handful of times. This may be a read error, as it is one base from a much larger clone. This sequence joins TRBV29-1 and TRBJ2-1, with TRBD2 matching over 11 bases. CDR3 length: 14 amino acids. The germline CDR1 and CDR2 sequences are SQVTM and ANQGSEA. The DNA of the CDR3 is TGCATCGTTTCTAGCGGGGGGTCCTACAATGAGCAGTTCTTC. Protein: CIVSSGGSYNEQFF.

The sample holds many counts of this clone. CDR3 in amino acids: CASSFELAYNEQFF. As DNA, the CDR3 is TGTGCCAGCAGTTTTGAATTAGCCTACAATGAGCAGTTCTTC. The J gene is TRBJ2-1, the V gene TRBV28; D is undetermined. V was cut by 3 bases and J by 2 bases, with 8 bases left in between. The CDR3 extends over 14 amino acids. Per the germline V gene, CDR1 is MDHEN and CDR2 is SYDVKM.

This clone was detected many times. Here the CDR3 DNA reads TGTGCCAGCAGCCAAGAGGGAAACGGGGGGGATACGCAGTATTTT. Residues: CASSQEGNGGDTQYF. This rearrangement joins TRBV3-1 to TRBJ2-3; the match to TRBD2 covers 7 bases. The CDR3 length is 15 residues. The germline gives CDR1 LGHDT, CDR2 YNNKEL (reference sequence). V lost 0 bases, J lost 6 bases, and 6 bases stayed unmatched.

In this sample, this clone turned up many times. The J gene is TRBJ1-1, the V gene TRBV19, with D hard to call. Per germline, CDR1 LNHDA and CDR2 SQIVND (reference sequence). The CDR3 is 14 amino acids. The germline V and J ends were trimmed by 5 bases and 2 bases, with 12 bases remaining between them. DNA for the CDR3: TGTGCCAGTAGTCAACGACAAGCAAACACTGAAGCTTTCTTT. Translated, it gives CASSQRQANTEAFF.

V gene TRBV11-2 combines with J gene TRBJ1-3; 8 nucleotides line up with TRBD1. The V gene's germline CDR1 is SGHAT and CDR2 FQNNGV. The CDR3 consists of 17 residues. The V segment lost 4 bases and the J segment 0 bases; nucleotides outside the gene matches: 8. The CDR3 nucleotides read TGTGCCAGCAGCTACTACTCGGGACAGGTCTCTGGAAACACCATATATTTT. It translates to CASSYYSGQVSGNTIYF.

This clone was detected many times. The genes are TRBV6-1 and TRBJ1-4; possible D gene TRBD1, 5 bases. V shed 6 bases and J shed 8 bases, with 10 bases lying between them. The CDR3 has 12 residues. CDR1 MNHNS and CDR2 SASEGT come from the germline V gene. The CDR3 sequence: CASRQGGEKLFF. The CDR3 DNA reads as TGTGCCAGCAGGCAGGGAGGCGAAAAACTGTTTTTT.

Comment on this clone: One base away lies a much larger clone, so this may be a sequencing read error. The chain's CDR3 is CASSISGDTKYF. The CDR3 DNA reads TGTGCCAGTAGTATTAGTGGAGATACGAAGTATTTT. The chain employs TRBV19 and TRBJ2-3; D is unclear. The CDR3 is 12 residues long. Germline V CDR1 and CDR2: LNHDA, SQIVND (reference sequence). The full variable domain, completed using reference TRBV19 and TRBJ2-3, is DGGITQSPKYLFRKEGQNVTLSCEQNLNHDAMYWYRQDPGQGLRLIYYSQIVNDFQKGDIAEGYSVSREKKESFPLTVTSAQKNPTAFYLCASSISGDTKYFGPGTRLTVL.

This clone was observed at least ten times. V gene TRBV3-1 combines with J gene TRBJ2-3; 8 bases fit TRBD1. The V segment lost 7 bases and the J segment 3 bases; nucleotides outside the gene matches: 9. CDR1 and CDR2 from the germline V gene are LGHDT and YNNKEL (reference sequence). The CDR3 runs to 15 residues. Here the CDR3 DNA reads TGTGCCAGCACCTCGCAGGGGGCAGCAACAGATACGCAGTATTTT. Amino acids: CASTSQGAATDTQYF.

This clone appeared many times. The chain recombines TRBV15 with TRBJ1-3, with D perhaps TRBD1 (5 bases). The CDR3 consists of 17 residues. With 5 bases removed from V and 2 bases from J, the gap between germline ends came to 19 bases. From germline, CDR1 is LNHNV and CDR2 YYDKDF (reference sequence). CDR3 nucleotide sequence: TGTGCCACCAGCCCTAATTTAGACAGAGCAGCTGGAAACACCATATATTTT. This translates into CATSPNLDRAAGNTIYF.

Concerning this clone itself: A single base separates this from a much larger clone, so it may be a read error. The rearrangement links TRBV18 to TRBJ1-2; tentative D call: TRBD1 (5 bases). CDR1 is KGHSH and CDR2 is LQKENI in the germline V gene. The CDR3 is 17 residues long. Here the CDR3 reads CAISPNEGRGANYGYTF. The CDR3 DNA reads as TGTGCCATCTCACCAAACGAGGGACGGGGAGCTAACTATGGCTACACCTTC.

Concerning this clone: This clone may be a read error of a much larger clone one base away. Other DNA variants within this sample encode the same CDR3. The CDR3, as DNA: TGTGCCAGCAGCTTGGATGGAGGCTACACCTTC. Protein: CASSLDGGYTF. The genes are TRBV5-6 and TRBJ1-2; D is uncertain. Trimming took 0 bases from V and 8 from J, leaving 5 bases between them. Germline-derived CDR1 and CDR2 are SGHDT and YYEEEE. The CDR3 loop spans 11 amino acids.

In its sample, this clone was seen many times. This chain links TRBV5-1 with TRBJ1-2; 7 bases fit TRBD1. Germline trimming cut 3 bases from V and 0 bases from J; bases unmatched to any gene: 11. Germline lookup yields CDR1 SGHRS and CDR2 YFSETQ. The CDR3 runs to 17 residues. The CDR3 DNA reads TGCGCCAGCAGCTCGGTCTCAACAGGGGCTGCTAACTATGGCTACACCTTC. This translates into CASSSVSTGAANYGYTF.

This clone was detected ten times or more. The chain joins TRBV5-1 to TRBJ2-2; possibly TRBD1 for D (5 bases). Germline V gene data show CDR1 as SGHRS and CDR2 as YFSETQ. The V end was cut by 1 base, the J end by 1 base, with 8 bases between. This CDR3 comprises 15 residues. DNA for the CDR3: TGCGCCAGCAGCTTGAGGACATTGAACACCGGGGAGCTGTTTTTT. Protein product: CASSLRTLNTGELFF.

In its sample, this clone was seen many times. As DNA, the CDR3 is TGCGCCAGCAGTGGGACCCGGGACAGGGCTGGATGGGAGACCCAGTACTTC. This gives the protein CASSGTRDRAGWETQYF. The chain joins TRBV10-2 to TRBJ2-5; 9 nucleotides match TRBD1. Looked up from germline, CDR1 is WSHSY and CDR2 is SAAADI. V lost 4 bases, J lost 5 bases, and 14 bases stayed unmatched. The CDR3 totals 17 residues.

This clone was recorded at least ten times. CDR3 in DNA: TGTGCCAGCAGTTCGGCTAGCGGGGGGGCCTACGAGCAGTACTTC. It encodes CASSSASGGAYEQYF. The rearrangement uses TRBV27 and TRBJ2-7; 12 nucleotides align to TRBD2. The CDR3 is made up of 15 amino acids. In germline, CDR1 is MNHEY, CDR2 SMNVEV (reference sequence). V gave up 4 bases and J gave up 2 bases; unmatched junction bases: 3.

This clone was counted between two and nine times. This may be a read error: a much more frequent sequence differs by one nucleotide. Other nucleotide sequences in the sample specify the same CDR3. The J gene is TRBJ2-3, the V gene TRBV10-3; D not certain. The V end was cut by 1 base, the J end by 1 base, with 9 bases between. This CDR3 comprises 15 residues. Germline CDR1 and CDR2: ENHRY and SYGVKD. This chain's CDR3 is CAISEYAGRTDTQYF. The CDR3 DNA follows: TGTGCCATCAGTGAGTATGCAGGTCGCACAGATACGCAGTATTTT.

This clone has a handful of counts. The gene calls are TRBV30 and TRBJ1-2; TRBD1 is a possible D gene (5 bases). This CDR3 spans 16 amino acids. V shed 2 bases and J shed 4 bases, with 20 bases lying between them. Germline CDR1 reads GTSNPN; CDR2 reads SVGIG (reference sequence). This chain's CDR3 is CAWSPGQGRGSYGYTF. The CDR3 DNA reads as TGTGCCTGGAGTCCGGGCCAGGGACGGGGGTCCTATGGCTACACCTTC.

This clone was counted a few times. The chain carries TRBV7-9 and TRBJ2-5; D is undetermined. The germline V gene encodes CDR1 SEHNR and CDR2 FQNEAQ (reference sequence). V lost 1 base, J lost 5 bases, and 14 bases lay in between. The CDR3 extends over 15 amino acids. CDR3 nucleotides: TGTGCCAGCAGCTTAGGACTCAAGGTTGGGGAGACCCAGTACTTC. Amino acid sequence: CASSLGLKVGETQYF. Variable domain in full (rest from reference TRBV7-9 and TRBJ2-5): DTGVSQNPRHKITKRGQNVTFRCDPISEHNRLYWYRQTLGQGPEFLTYFQNEAQLEKSRLLSDRFSAERPKGSFSTLEIQRTEQGDSAMYLCASSLGLKVGETQYFGPGTRLLVL.

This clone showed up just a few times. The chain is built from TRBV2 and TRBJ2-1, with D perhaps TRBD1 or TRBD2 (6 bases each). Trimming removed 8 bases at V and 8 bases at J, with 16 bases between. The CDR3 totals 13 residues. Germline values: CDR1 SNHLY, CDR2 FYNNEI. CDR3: CASSGASDHEQFF. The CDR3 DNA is TGTGCCAGCTCAGGGGCTAGCGATCATGAGCAGTTCTTC.

CDR3 coding DNA: TGTGCCAGCAGCCCTTATATTGGCAATGAGCAGTTCTTC. It specifies CASSPYIGNEQFF. J is TRBJ2-1 and V is TRBV6-1; D is unresolved. The CDR3 runs 13 residues. The V and J ends lost 6 bases and 6 bases respectively, with 12 bases between them. Germline V gene sequence: CDR1 MNHNS, CDR2 SASEGT.